Sequencing of this T cell receptor (beta chain) was carried out in a study of blood T cell repertoires in COVID-19. Study information: In each case, the material was cDNA or gDNA derived from T cells, B-cell-depleted T cells, or PBMCs.

In the original workflow: For nucleated cells, counts were estimated from reference gene primer amplification. The protocol was immunoSEQ multiplex PCR, while the TCRdb copy is restricted to in-frame clones and leaves out a portion. The DNA was the basis for D and trimming; V, J and clone size are from that table. The table shows 390,000 or so clones, with around 87% occurring only once. Germline V gene sequence: CDR1 LNHDA, CDR2 SQIVND (reference sequence). V lost 8 bases, J lost 0 bases, and 16 bases stayed unmatched. This CDR3 has 18 amino acids. Seattle researchers signed up patients amid active infection and tracked them longitudinally.

This TCR was recovered from a woman aged 30 to 39 with COVID-19, enrolled during active disease. The sample comprised peripheral blood. The chain couples TRBV19 to TRBJ2-1, with 7 bases matching TRBD2. The CDR3 DNA sequence: TGTGCCAGTCCCCCGAGCGGTAAAGCGGGGAGCTCCTACAATGAGCAGTTCTTC. This encodes CASPPSGKAGSSYNEQFF.